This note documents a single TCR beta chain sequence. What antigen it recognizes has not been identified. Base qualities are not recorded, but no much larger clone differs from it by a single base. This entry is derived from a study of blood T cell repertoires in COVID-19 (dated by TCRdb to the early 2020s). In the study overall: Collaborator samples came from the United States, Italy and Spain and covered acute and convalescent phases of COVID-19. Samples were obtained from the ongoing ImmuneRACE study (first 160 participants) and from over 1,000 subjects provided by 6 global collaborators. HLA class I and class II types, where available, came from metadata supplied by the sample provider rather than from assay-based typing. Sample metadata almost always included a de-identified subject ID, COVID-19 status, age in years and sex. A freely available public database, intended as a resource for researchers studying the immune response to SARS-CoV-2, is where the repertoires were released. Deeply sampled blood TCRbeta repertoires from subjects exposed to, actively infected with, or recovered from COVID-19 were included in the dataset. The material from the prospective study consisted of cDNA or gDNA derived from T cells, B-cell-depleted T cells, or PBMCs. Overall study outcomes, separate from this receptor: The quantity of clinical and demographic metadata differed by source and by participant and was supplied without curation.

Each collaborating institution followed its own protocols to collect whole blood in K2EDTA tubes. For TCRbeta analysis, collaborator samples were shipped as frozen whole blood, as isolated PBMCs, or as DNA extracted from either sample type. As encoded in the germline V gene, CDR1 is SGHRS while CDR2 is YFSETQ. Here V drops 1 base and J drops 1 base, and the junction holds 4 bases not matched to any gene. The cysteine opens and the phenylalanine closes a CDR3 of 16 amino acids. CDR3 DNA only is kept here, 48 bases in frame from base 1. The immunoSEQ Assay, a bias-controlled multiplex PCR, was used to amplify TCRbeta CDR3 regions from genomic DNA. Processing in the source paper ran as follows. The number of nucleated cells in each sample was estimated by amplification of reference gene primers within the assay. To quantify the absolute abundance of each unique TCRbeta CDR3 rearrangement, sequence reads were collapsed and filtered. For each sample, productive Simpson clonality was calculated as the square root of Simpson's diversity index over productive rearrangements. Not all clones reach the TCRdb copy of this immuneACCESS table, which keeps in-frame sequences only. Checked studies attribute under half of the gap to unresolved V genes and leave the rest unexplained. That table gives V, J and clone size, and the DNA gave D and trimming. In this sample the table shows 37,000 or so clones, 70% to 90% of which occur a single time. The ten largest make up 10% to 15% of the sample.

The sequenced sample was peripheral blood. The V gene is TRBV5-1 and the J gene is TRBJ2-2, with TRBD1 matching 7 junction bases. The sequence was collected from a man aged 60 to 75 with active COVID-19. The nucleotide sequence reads TGCGCCAGCAGCTTGTCCGGGACAGAGAACACCGGGGAGCTGTTTTTT. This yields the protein CASSLSGTENTGELFF. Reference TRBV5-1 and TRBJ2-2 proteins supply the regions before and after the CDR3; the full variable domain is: KAGVTQTPRYLIKTRGQQVTLSCSPISGHRSVSWYQQTPGQGLQFLFEYFSETQRNKGNFPGRFSGRQFSNSRSEMNVSTLELGDSALYLCASSLSGTENTGELFFGEGSRLTVL.